There are many counts of the clone carrying this T cell receptor (beta chain). Building the TCR beta libraries relied on iRepertoire HTBI primers, and CDR3 regions underwent Arm-PCR. TCRdb re-derived calls from the multiplex PCR reads in MiXCR, one entry per CDR3 protein. The sample has over 350,000 distinct CDR3 sequences, approximately 15% seen once. Time point reported: newly diagnosed GD, antithyroid drugs for less than 3 months. The authors made the TCR library using RNA they extracted from PBMCs. The collection involved drawing 8.5 to 9 milliliters of peripheral blood into EDTA tubes. This CDR3 has 15 residues. Trimming pared 4 bases from V and 1 base from J, leaving 13 bases between. CDR1 SQVTM and CDR2 ANQGSEA come from the germline V gene. This sample is drawn from a study of regulatory T cells in long-lasting Graves disease. As for the study in general: Antithyroid drug exposure in newly diagnosed Graves' patients had lasted under 3 months.

These data were also reused for a study on T cells in Graves' hyperthyroidism and ophthalmopathy.

The V and J genes are TRBV29-1 and TRBJ1-4; D possibly corresponds to TRBD1 (5 bases). The clonotype originates from a middle-aged woman with Graves disease. The specimen comprised peripheral blood mononuclear cells (PBMCs), sampled at new diagnosis, from a patient treated with antithyroid drugs. This CDR3 reads CSVGGRFETNEKLFF. The CDR3 DNA sequence: TGCAGCGTTGGGGGCAGATTTGAAACTAATGAAAAACTGTTTTTT.